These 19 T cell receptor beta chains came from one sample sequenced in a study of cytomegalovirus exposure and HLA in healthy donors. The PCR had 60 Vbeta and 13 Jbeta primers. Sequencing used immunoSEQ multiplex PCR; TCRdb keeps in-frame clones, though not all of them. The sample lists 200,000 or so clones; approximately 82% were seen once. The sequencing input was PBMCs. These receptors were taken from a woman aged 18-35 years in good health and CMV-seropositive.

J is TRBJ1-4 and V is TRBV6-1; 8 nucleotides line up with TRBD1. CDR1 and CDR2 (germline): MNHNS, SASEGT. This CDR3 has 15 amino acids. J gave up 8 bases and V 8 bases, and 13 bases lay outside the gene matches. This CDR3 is CASRRAQGVGEKLFF. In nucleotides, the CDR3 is TGTGCCAGCCGACGAGCACAGGGGGTTGGCGAAAAACTGTTTTTT.

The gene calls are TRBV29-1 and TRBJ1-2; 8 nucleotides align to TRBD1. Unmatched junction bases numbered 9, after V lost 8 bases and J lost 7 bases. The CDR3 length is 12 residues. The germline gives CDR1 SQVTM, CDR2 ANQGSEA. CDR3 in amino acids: CSIKQGESGYTF. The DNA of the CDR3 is TGCAGCATAAAACAGGGGGAAAGTGGCTACACCTTC.

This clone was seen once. CDR3: CASSLGSGGSYEQYF. The CDR3 DNA follows: TGTGCCAGCAGCTTGGGTAGCGGGGGCTCCTACGAGCAGTACTTC. The rearrangement links TRBV7-2 to TRBJ2-7; 9 bases are shared with TRBD2. The junction had 3 bases not matched to a gene; V was cut back by 3 bases and J by 0 bases. The CDR3 extends over 15 amino acids. CDR1 and CDR2 (germline): SGHTA, FQGNSA.

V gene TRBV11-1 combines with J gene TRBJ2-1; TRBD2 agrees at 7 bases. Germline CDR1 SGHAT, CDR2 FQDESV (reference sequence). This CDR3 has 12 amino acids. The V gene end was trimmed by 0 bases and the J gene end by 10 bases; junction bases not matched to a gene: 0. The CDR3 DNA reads TGTGCCAGCAGCTTAGCGGGGGGGGAGCAGTTCTTC. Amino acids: CASSLAGGEQFF. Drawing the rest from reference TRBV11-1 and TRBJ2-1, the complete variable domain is EAEVAQSPRYKITEKSQAVAFWCDPISGHATLYWYRQILGQGPELLVQFQDESVVDDSQLPKDRFSAERLKGVDSTLKIQPAELGDSAMYLCASSLAGGEQFFGPGTRLTVL.

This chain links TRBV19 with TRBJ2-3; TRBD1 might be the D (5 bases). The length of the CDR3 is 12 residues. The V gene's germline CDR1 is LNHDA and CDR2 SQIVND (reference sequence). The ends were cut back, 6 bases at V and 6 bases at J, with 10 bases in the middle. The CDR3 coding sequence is TGTGCCAGTAGCCAGGGTTCGGATACGCAGTATTTT. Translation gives CASSQGSDTQYF.

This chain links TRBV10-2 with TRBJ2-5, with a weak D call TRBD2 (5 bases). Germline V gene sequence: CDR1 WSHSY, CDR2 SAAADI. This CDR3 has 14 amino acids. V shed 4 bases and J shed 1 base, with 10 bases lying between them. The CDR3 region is CASSVTTFQETQYF. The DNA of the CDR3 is TGCGCCAGCAGTGTGACTACTTTCCAAGAGACCCAGTACTTC.

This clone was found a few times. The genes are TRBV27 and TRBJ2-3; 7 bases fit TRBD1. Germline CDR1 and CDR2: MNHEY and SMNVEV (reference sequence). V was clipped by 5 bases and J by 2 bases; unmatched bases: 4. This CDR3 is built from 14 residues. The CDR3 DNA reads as TGTGCCAGCAGTCTACAGGGGCACACAGATACGCAGTATTTT. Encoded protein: CASSLQGHTDTQYF.

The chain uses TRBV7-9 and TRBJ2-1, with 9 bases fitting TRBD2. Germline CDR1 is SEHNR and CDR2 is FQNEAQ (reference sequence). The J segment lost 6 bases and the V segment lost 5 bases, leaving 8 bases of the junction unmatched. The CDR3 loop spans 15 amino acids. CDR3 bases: TGTGCCAGCAGCCCTAAGGGGACTAGCATCAATGAGCAGTTCTTC. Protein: CASSPKGTSINEQFF.

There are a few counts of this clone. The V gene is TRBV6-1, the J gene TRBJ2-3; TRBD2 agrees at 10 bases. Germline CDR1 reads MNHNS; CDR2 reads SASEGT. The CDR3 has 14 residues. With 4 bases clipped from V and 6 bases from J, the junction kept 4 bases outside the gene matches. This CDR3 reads CASSGAGGPDTQYF. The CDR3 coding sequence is TGTGCCAGCAGTGGAGCGGGGGGGCCGGATACGCAGTATTTT.

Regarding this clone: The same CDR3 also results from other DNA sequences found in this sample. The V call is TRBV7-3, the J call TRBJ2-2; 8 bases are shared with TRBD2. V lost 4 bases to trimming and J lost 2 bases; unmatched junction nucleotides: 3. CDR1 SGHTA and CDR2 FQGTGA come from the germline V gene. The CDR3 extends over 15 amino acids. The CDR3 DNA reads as TGTGCCAGCAGCTCCACTAGCGGAAACACCGGGGAGCTGTTTTTT. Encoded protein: CASSSTSGNTGELFF.

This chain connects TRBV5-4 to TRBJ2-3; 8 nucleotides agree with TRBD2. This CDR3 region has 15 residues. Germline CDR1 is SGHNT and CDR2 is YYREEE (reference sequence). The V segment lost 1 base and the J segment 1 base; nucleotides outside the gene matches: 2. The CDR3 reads CASSLPAGGTDTQYF. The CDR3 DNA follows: TGTGCCAGCAGCTTGCCAGCGGGGGGCACAGATACGCAGTATTTT. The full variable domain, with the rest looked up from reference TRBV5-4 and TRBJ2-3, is ETGVTQSPTHLIKTRGQQVTLRCSSQSGHNTVSWYQQALGQGPQFIFQYYREEENGRGNFPPRFSGLQFPNYSSELNVNALELDDSALYLCASSLPAGGTDTQYFGPGTRLTVL.

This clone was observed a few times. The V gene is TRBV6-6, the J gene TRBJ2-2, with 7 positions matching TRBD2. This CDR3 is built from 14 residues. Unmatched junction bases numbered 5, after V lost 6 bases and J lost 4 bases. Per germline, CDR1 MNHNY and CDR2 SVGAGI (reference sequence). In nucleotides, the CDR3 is TGTGCCAGCAGCCCAGCGGGGCCCACCGGGGAGCTGTTTTTT. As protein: CASSPAGPTGELFF.

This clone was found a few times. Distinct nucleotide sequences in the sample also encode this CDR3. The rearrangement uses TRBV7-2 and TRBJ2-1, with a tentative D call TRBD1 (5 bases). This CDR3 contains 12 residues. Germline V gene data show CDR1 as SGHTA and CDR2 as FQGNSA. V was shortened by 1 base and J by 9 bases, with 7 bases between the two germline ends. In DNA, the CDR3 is TGTGCCAGCAGCTTAGGGGGCAGTGAGCAGTTCTTC. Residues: CASSLGGSEQFF. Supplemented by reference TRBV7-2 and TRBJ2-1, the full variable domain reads GAGVSQSPSNKVTEKGKDVELRCDPISGHTALYWYRQSLGQGLEFLIYFQGNSAPDKSGLPSDRFSAERTGGSVSTLTIQRTQQEDSAVYLCASSLGGSEQFFGPGTRLTVL.

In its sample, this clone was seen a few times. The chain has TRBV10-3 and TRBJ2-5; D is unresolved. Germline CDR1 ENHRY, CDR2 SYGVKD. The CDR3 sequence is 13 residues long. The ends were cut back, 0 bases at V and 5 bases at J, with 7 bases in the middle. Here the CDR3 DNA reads TGTGCCATCAGTGAGTCTAGCTCTGAGACCCAGTACTTC. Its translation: CAISESSSETQYF.

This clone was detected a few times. In DNA, the CDR3 is TGCGCCAGCAGCTTGGCTGGACAGGCCTACGAGCAGTACTTC. Translating it yields CASSLAGQAYEQYF. V gene TRBV5-1 combines with J gene TRBJ2-7, with 7 positions matching TRBD1. Germline CDR1 is SGHRS and CDR2 is YFSETQ. The CDR3 runs 14 residues. After removal of 0 bases from V and 2 bases from J, the junction contained 2 bases not matched to a gene.

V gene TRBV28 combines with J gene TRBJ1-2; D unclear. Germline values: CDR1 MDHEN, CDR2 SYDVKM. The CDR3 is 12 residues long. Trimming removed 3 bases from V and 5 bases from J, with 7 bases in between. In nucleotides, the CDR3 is TGTGCCAGCAGTTTTGCGGGATATGGCTACACCTTC. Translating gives CASSFAGYGYTF.

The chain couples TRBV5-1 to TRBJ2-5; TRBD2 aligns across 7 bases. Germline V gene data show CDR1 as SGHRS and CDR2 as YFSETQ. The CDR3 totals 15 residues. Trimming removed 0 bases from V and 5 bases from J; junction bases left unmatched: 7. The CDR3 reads CASSLGPRGKETQYF. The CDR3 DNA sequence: TGCGCCAGCAGCTTGGGACCGCGGGGGAAGGAGACCCAGTACTTC.

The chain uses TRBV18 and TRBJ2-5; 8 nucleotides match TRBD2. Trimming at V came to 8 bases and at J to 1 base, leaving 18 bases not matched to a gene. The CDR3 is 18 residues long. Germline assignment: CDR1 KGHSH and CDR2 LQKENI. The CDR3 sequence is CASDGPGGPGNPQETQYF. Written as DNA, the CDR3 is TGTGCCAGCGACGGACCGGGGGGGCCTGGAAACCCCCAAGAGACCCAGTACTTC.

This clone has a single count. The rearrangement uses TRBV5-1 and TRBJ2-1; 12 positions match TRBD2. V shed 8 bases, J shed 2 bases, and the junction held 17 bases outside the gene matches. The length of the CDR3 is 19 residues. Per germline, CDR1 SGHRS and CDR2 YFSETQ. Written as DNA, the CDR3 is TGCGCCAGTACTCCCCACGCTAGCGGGGGGGCTAATCCCTACAATGAGCAGTTCTTC. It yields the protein CASTPHASGGANPYNEQFF.